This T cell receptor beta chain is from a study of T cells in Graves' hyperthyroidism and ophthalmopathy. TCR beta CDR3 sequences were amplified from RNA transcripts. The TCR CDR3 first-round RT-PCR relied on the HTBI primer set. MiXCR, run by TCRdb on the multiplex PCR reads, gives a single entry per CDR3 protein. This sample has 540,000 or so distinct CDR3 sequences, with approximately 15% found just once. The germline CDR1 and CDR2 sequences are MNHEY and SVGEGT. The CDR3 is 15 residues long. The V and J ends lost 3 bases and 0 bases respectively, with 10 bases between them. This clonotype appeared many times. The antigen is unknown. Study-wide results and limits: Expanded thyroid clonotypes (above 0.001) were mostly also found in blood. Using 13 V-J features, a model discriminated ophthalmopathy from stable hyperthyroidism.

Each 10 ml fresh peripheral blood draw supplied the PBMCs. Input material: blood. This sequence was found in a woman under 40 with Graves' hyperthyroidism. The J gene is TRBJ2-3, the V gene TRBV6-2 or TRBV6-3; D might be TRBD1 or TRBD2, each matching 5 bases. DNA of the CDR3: TGTGCCAGCAGTTATCCGGGACGGAGCACAGATACGCAGTATTTT. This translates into CASSYPGRSTDTQYF.